These 25 T cell receptor beta chains were all obtained from the same sample, sequenced in a study of beta chain features in type 1 diabetes. Findings and caveats of the study: Moderate yet significant TCRB CDR3 shortening was seen in Type 1 diabetes patients in all four CD4+ subsets.

Sequenced material consisted of expressed TCRB transcripts (all of the isolated RNA was reverse transcribed). Sequencing used immunoSEQ multiplex PCR; TCRdb keeps in-frame clones, though not all of them. The table shows roughly 150,000 clones, with roughly 9% occurring only once. The antigens for these receptors are not known. Sequenced sample: central memory CD4+ T cells from blood. All receptors derive from a woman aged 30 to 39 with type 1 diabetes.

The V call is TRBV27, the J call TRBJ1-1; the D gene is possibly TRBD1 (5 bases). The germline V gene encodes CDR1 MNHEY and CDR2 SMNVEV (reference sequence). V was pared by 3 bases and J by 3 bases, with 11 bases between. The CDR3 has 14 residues. The CDR3 DNA reads as TGTGCCAGCAGTTTGTTCGGGACTTACACTGAAGCTTTCTTT. Protein: CASSLFGTYTEAFF.

The chain couples TRBV27 to TRBJ2-2; 12 bases are shared with TRBD2. The germline gives CDR1 MNHEY, CDR2 SMNVEV (reference sequence). The CDR3 sequence is 14 residues long. The trim removed 7 bases at V and 5 bases at J, leaving 2 bases unmatched. This CDR3 reads CASIGTSGTGELFF. CDR3 nucleotide sequence: TGTGCCAGCATCGGGACTAGCGGGACCGGGGAGCTGTTTTTT.

In this sample, this clone turned up a few times. In nucleotides, the CDR3 is TGTGCCAGCGGCCTGACTAGTACCACAGATACGCAGTATTTT. It yields the protein CASGLTSTTDTQYF. The J gene is TRBJ2-3, the V gene TRBV9; possible D gene TRBD2, 6 bases. V dropped 7 bases and J dropped 2 bases, with 14 bases sitting between them. The CDR3 length is 14 residues. The germline V gene encodes CDR1 SGDLS and CDR2 YYNGEE.

The chain combines TRBV7-8 with TRBJ2-1; D is undetermined. V was cut by 5 bases and J by 0 bases, with 14 bases left in between. CDR1 is SGHVS, CDR2 FQNEAQ, per germline. The CDR3 is 16 residues long. This chain's CDR3 is CASSPFRLRSYNEQFF. The CDR3 DNA reads as TGTGCCAGCAGCCCCTTTCGTCTCCGCTCCTACAATGAGCAGTTCTTC.

The rearrangement joins TRBV4-2 to TRBJ2-5, with 11 positions matching TRBD2. Germline V lookup: CDR1 LGHNA, CDR2 YNFKEQ. The CDR3 runs 17 residues. After removal of 3 bases from V and 0 bases from J, the junction contained 6 bases not matched to a gene. The chain's CDR3 is CASSQDPGLADQETQYF. CDR3 DNA: TGTGCCAGCAGCCAGGACCCGGGACTAGCGGACCAAGAGACCCAGTACTTC.

The chain couples TRBV7-3 to TRBJ2-1; 8 positions match TRBD2. V lost 1 base to trimming and J lost 4 bases; unmatched junction nucleotides: 3. Germline V gives CDR1 SGHTA, CDR2 FQGTGA. The CDR3 loop spans 15 amino acids. The CDR3 coding sequence is TGTGCCAGCAGCTTAATTCTAGCGGGTTACAATGAGCAGTTCTTC. It is translated as CASSLILAGYNEQFF.

This clone was detected only a few times. V is TRBV11-1 and J is TRBJ2-7; tentative D call: TRBD2 (5 bases). CDR1 SGHAT and CDR2 FQDESV come from the germline V gene (reference sequence). V was pared by 0 bases and J by 6 bases, with 9 bases between. This CDR3 contains 13 residues. The CDR3: CASSLARAAEQYF. DNA of the CDR3: TGTGCCAGCAGCTTAGCGCGGGCGGCCGAGCAGTACTTC.

This clone was detected only a few times. The chain is built from TRBV7-9 and TRBJ2-7, with 11 bases fitting TRBD2. Germline V gene sequence: CDR1 SEHNR, CDR2 FQNEAQ (reference sequence). The CDR3 consists of 15 residues. V shed 3 bases and J 6 bases; nucleotides not matched to a gene: 7. CDR3 sequence reads: CASSLVLAGGPEQYF. DNA of the CDR3: TGTGCCAGCAGCTTGGTATTAGCGGGAGGGCCCGAGCAGTACTTC.

This chain joins TRBV6-6 and TRBJ2-1; maybe TRBD2 (5 bases). V shed 4 bases and J shed 6 bases, with 19 bases lying between them. Germline V gene sequence: CDR1 MNHNY, CDR2 SVGAGI (reference sequence). There are 16 residues in the CDR3. The CDR3 protein is CASSSPLPGNFNEQFF. The DNA of the CDR3 is TGTGCCAGCAGTTCCCCCCTACCGGGAAACTTCAATGAGCAGTTCTTC.

The chain recombines TRBV28 with TRBJ2-1; maybe TRBD1 (7 bases). Germline CDR1 reads MDHEN; CDR2 reads SYDVKM. The CDR3 sequence is 18 residues long. Trimming shortened V by 4 bases and J by 1 base, and 20 bases separated the two germline ends. DNA of the CDR3: TGTGCCAGCAGTTCCATGTGGGGGGACAGAAGGTCCTACAATGAGCAGTTCTTC. Translation: CASSSMWGDRRSYNEQFF. Using reference TRBV28 and TRBJ2-1 for the parts outside the CDR3, the full variable domain is DVKVTQSSRYLVKRTGEKVFLECVQDMDHENMFWYRQDPGLGLRLIYFSYDVKMKEKGDIPEGYSVSREKKERFSLILESASTNQTSMYLCASSSMWGDRRSYNEQFFGPGTRLTVL.

This rearrangement joins TRBV27 to TRBJ1-5; D is perhaps TRBD1 (5 bases). Deletions cut 2 bases from V and 7 bases from J, with 12 bases between. The CDR3 is 14 residues long. Germline CDR1 reads MNHEY; CDR2 reads SMNVEV (reference sequence). For the CDR3, the DNA is TGTGCCAGCAGTTTAGTGCAGGCAGGGCAGCCCCAGCATTTT. Translation: CASSLVQAGQPQHF.

This clone has a count of ten or more. The chain joins TRBV7-9 to TRBJ1-1, with 9 nucleotides matching TRBD1. V was pared by 2 bases and J by 11 bases, with 12 bases of the junction left unmatched. From germline, CDR1 is SEHNR and CDR2 FQNEAQ (reference sequence). The CDR3 loop spans 15 amino acids. CDR3 loop: CASSLLLGQGLSAFF. CDR3 DNA sequence: TGTGCCAGCAGCTTACTATTGGGACAGGGCCTCTCCGCTTTCTTT.

This chain uses TRBV7-8 with TRBJ1-1, with D possibly being TRBD1 (6 bases). The germline V and J ends were trimmed by 5 bases and 0 bases, with 19 bases remaining between them. CDR3 length equals 17 residues. Germline V gene lookup returns CDR1 SGHVS and CDR2 FQNEAQ. DNA for the CDR3: TGTGCCAGCAGCGCCGAGGGGGAAGGGGCTATGAACACTGAAGCTTTCTTT. Protein product: CASSAEGEGAMNTEAFF.

This clone was seen more than once but under ten times. The chain combines TRBV11-3 with TRBJ2-5; D possibly corresponds to TRBD2 (5 bases). V was cut by 4 bases and J by 2 bases, with 11 bases left in between. The germline CDR1 and CDR2 sequences are SGHNT and YENEEA. The CDR3 covers 14 residues. DNA for the CDR3: TGTGCCAGCAGCTCGGGATCCACTCAAGAGACCCAGTACTTC. Translated, it gives CASSSGSTQETQYF.

The chain joins TRBV15 to TRBJ2-1, with a possible D match to TRBD1 (6 bases). V shed 3 bases and J shed 0 bases, with 9 bases lying between them. CDR3 length: 15 amino acids. CDR1 is LNHNV, CDR2 YYDKDF, per germline (reference sequence). The CDR3 loop is CATSSRGGSYNEQFF. The CDR3 DNA reads TGTGCCACCAGCAGCAGAGGGGGCTCCTACAATGAGCAGTTCTTC.

The chain is built from TRBV28 and TRBJ2-1; D possibly corresponds to TRBD2 (5 bases). CDR1 is MDHEN, CDR2 SYDVKM, per germline. The CDR3 is 15 residues long. Trimming removed 3 bases from V and 3 bases from J, with 12 bases in between. Written as DNA, the CDR3 is TGTGCCAGCAGTTTTGCGAGCGGATACTACAATGAGCAGTTCTTC. This codes for CASSFASGYYNEQFF.

The rearrangement links TRBV2 to TRBJ1-5, with 8 bases matching TRBD1. There are 13 residues in the CDR3. Unmatched junction bases numbered 1, after V lost 7 bases and J lost 2 bases. Germline CDR1 SNHLY, CDR2 FYNNEI. The CDR3 nucleotides are TGTGCCAGCATGGACAGGGGCAATCAGCCCCAGCATTTT. Encoded protein: CASMDRGNQPQHF.

This chain joins TRBV28 and TRBJ1-2; 7 positions agree with TRBD1. Germline assignment: CDR1 MDHEN and CDR2 SYDVKM. J gave up 3 bases and V 7 bases, and 11 bases lay outside the gene matches. The CDR3 totals 15 residues. The CDR3, as DNA: TGTGCCAGCACCTTAGGGACAGAGGCCTACTATGGCTACACCTTC. The encoded protein is CASTLGTEAYYGYTF.

This clone was found a few times. The chain is built from TRBV5-1 and TRBJ2-1; 11 positions match TRBD2. The CDR3 loop spans 15 amino acids. CDR1 and CDR2 from the germline V gene are SGHRS and YFSETQ. The trim removed 6 bases at V and 5 bases at J, leaving 7 bases unmatched. The CDR3 reads CASKGGLAVDNEQFF. In DNA form, the CDR3 reads TGCGCCAGCAAGGGGGGACTAGCGGTCGACAATGAGCAGTTCTTC.

This clone was seen repeatedly, ten times or more. V is TRBV7-9 and J is TRBJ2-2; TRBD2 aligns across 13 bases. V shed 8 bases, J shed 5 bases, and the junction held 5 bases outside the gene matches. The CDR3 totals 15 residues. Germline values: CDR1 SEHNR, CDR2 FQNEAQ (reference sequence). Here the CDR3 reads CASSGLAGPTGELFF. The CDR3 DNA is TGTGCCAGCTCGGGACTAGCGGGACCGACCGGGGAGCTGTTTTTT.

Many counts were recorded for this clone. This chain uses TRBV2 with TRBJ2-7; unclear D gene. Trimming pared 3 bases from V and 3 bases from J, leaving 6 bases between. Germline loops: CDR1 SNHLY, CDR2 FYNNEI. The CDR3 totals 12 residues. The CDR3 DNA reads TGTGCCAGCAGTGACGAGAACTACGAGCAGTACTTC. Translation gives CASSDENYEQYF.

This clone showed up just a few times. The gene calls are TRBV7-3 and TRBJ2-2; 9 bases align to TRBD1. Germline lookup yields CDR1 SGHTA and CDR2 FQGTGA. Trimming removed 4 bases from V and 5 bases from J; junction bases left unmatched: 5. The CDR3 length is 15 residues. CDR3 bases: TGTGCCAGCAGCTCGGGGACAGGGCGGACCGGGGAGCTGTTTTTT. The encoded protein is CASSSGTGRTGELFF.

This clone has just a few counts. The chain carries TRBV5-1 and TRBJ2-7, with D perhaps TRBD2 (6 bases). The germline V gene encodes CDR1 SGHRS and CDR2 YFSETQ. This CDR3 has 14 residues. V was cut by 4 bases and J by 2 bases, with 13 bases left in between. The CDR3 nucleotides read TGCGCCAGCAGCGGCGGGACTTATACCTACGAGCAGTACTTC. Its protein is CASSGGTYTYEQYF.

The chain couples TRBV5-1 to TRBJ2-1, with TRBD2 matching over 11 bases. Germline CDR1 is SGHRS and CDR2 is YFSETQ. This CDR3 has 21 amino acids. The V gene end was trimmed by 0 bases and the J gene end by 0 bases; junction bases not matched to a gene: 14. Here the CDR3 reads CASSLEGWISGRASSYNEQFF. The CDR3 DNA reads as TGCGCCAGCAGCTTGGAGGGTTGGATTAGCGGGAGGGCCAGCTCCTACAATGAGCAGTTCTTC. Complete variable domain (other parts from reference TRBV5-1 and TRBJ2-1): KAGVTQTPRYLIKTRGQQVTLSCSPISGHRSVSWYQQTPGQGLQFLFEYFSETQRNKGNFPGRFSGRQFSNSRSEMNVSTLELGDSALYLCASSLEGWISGRASSYNEQFFGPGTRLTVL.

The CDR3 here is CASSLDGRRGIQYF. The CDR3 DNA reads as TGTGCCAGCAGCTTAGACGGGAGGAGGGGCATTCAGTACTTC. V is TRBV7-9 and J is TRBJ2-4; 7 nucleotides align to TRBD2. The germline CDR1 and CDR2 sequences are SEHNR and FQNEAQ (reference sequence). The CDR3 runs 14 residues. V lost 1 base to trimming and J lost 9 bases; unmatched junction nucleotides: 6.